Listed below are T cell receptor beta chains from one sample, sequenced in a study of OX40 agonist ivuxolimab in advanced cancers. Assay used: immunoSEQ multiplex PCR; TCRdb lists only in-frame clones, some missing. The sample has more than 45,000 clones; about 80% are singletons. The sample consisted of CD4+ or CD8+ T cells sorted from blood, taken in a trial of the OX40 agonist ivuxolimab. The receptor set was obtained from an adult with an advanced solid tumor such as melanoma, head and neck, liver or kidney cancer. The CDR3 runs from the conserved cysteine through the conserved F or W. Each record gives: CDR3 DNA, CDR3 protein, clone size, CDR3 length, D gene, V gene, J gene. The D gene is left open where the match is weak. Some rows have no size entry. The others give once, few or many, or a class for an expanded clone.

cdr3_nt: TGTGCCAGCAGCTTAAAGGGTACGGGGGAGCTGTTTTTT; cdr3_aa: CASSLKGTGELFF; clone_size: NA; cdr3_length: 13; d_call: NA; v_call: TRBV11-2; j_call: TRBJ2-2
cdr3_nt: TGTGCCAGCAGCTTAGCTAAGGACTACCAAGAGACCCAGTACTTC; cdr3_aa: CASSLAKDYQETQYF; clone_size: NA; cdr3_length: 15; d_call: NA; v_call: TRBV7-2; j_call: TRBJ2-5
cdr3_nt: TGCAGCGTTGAAGATGAGAGGGACAGGGTCAACTATGGCTACACCTTC; cdr3_aa: CSVEDERDRVNYGYTF; clone_size: NA; cdr3_length: 16; d_call: TRBD1; v_call: TRBV29-1; j_call: TRBJ1-2
cdr3_nt: TGTGCCAGCGGGACTTCTGGTACGCAGTATTTT; cdr3_aa: CASGTSGTQYF; clone_size: NA; cdr3_length: 11; d_call: NA; v_call: TRBV7-3; j_call: TRBJ2-3
cdr3_nt: TGTGCCAGCAGAACAGGGACGAGAAACACTGAAGCTTTCTTT; cdr3_aa: CASRTGTRNTEAFF; clone_size: NA; cdr3_length: 14; d_call: NA; v_call: TRBV7-8; j_call: TRBJ1-1
cdr3_nt: TGTGCCAGCACCCAGGAAGTTTCCACTGAAGCTTTCTTT; cdr3_aa: CASTQEVSTEAFF; clone_size: few; cdr3_length: 13; d_call: NA; v_call: TRBV6-6; j_call: TRBJ1-1
cdr3_nt: TGCGCCAGCAGCTTGATGCGGGAGGGCCTCAGCACCGGGGAGCTGTTTTTT; cdr3_aa: CASSLMREGLSTGELFF; clone_size: NA; cdr3_length: 17; d_call: TRBD2; v_call: TRBV5-1; j_call: TRBJ2-2
cdr3_nt: TGCGCCAGCAGCCAAGATAACCATCAGCCCCAGCATTTT; cdr3_aa: CASSQDNHQPQHF; clone_size: NA; cdr3_length: 13; d_call: NA; v_call: TRBV4-3; j_call: TRBJ1-5
cdr3_nt: TGTGCCAGCAGCTCCGACGGAAGGTACAATCAGCCCCAGCATTTT; cdr3_aa: CASSSDGRYNQPQHF; clone_size: NA; cdr3_length: 15; d_call: NA; v_call: TRBV7-9; j_call: TRBJ1-5
cdr3_nt: TGTGCCAGTAGTCCACCGGGGGGGGCGACTGAAGCTTTCTTT; cdr3_aa: CASSPPGGATEAFF; clone_size: NA; cdr3_length: 14; d_call: NA; v_call: TRBV19; j_call: TRBJ1-1
cdr3_nt: TGTGCCCGTTCGATAGTTCTGGCGGATACGCAGTATTTT; cdr3_aa: CARSIVLADTQYF; clone_size: NA; cdr3_length: 13; d_call: NA; v_call: TRBV30; j_call: TRBJ2-3
cdr3_nt: TGCGCTCCCTCGTGGAGGGGAAACGTCAATAATTCACCCCTCCACTTT; cdr3_aa: CAPSWRGNVNNSPLHF; clone_size: once; cdr3_length: 16; d_call: NA; v_call: TRBV5-1; j_call: TRBJ1-6
cdr3_nt: TGCAGCGCGGGAGTCGGGGAGACCCAGTACTTC; cdr3_aa: CSAGVGETQYF; clone_size: once; cdr3_length: 11; d_call: TRBD2; v_call: TRBV20-1; j_call: TRBJ2-5
cdr3_nt: TGTGCCAGCAGAACCACCCTGGCCTCCTACGAGCAGTACTTC; cdr3_aa: CASRTTLASYEQYF; clone_size: NA; cdr3_length: 14; d_call: NA; v_call: TRBV28; j_call: TRBJ2-7
cdr3_nt: TGTGCCAGCAGCTTAAACAGGGTGAGGTCACCCCTCCACTTT; cdr3_aa: CASSLNRVRSPLHF; clone_size: NA; cdr3_length: 14; d_call: NA; v_call: TRBV7-8; j_call: TRBJ1-6
cdr3_nt: TGTGCCAGCAGCGATAGCAGGGTAGATACGCAGTATTTT; cdr3_aa: CASSDSRVDTQYF; clone_size: NA; cdr3_length: 13; d_call: NA; v_call: TRBV9; j_call: TRBJ2-3
cdr3_nt: TGTGCCAGCAGTTTAGCGGAAGACTATGGCTACACCTTC; cdr3_aa: CASSLAEDYGYTF; clone_size: NA; cdr3_length: 13; d_call: NA; v_call: TRBV27; j_call: TRBJ1-2
cdr3_nt: TGTGCCAGCAGCCCCCCTGCGGGAAGGGCGGGGCTCGGGGCTTTCTTT; cdr3_aa: CASSPPAGRAGLGAFF; clone_size: NA; cdr3_length: 16; d_call: NA; v_call: TRBV21-1; j_call: TRBJ1-1
cdr3_nt: TGTGCCAGCAGCTTGGATCCTGGGGCCAACGTCCTGACTTTC; cdr3_aa: CASSLDPGANVLTF; clone_size: once; cdr3_length: 14; d_call: NA; v_call: TRBV4-2; j_call: TRBJ2-6
cdr3_nt: TGTGCCAGTAGTAGCCCGACAGGGGGAGTGAACACTGAAGCTTTCTTT; cdr3_aa: CASSSPTGGVNTEAFF; clone_size: NA; cdr3_length: 16; d_call: TRBD1; v_call: TRBV19; j_call: TRBJ1-1
cdr3_nt: TGTGCCAGCAGCCTGGACAGGGGGCCCGGTCAGCCCCAGCATTTT; cdr3_aa: CASSLDRGPGQPQHF; clone_size: NA; cdr3_length: 15; d_call: TRBD1; v_call: TRBV7-6; j_call: TRBJ1-5
cdr3_nt: TGTGCCAGCAGTGGCCGATTAACCTCGAGGGGAAACACCGGGGAGCTGTTTTTT; cdr3_aa: CASSGRLTSRGNTGELFF; clone_size: few; cdr3_length: 18; d_call: NA; v_call: TRBV2; j_call: TRBJ2-2
cdr3_nt: TGCGCCAGCAGCTTGGGGACATCTGGGCATCTGGGAAACACCATATATTTT; cdr3_aa: CASSLGTSGHLGNTIYF; clone_size: NA; cdr3_length: 17; d_call: NA; v_call: TRBV5-1; j_call: TRBJ1-3
cdr3_nt: TGTGCCAGCAGCCCCAGACAGGGGCCCCCAGAGACCCAGTACTTC; cdr3_aa: CASSPRQGPPETQYF; clone_size: NA; cdr3_length: 15; d_call: TRBD1; v_call: TRBV6-5; j_call: TRBJ2-5
cdr3_nt: TGCGCCAGCAGTGCAGTTGACAATGAAAAACTGTTTTTT; cdr3_aa: CASSAVDNEKLFF; clone_size: NA; cdr3_length: 13; d_call: NA; v_call: TRBV5-1; j_call: TRBJ1-4
cdr3_nt: TGCGCCAGTCGAGAAAGCCTCGAGCATTGGAACACTGAAGCTTTCTTT; cdr3_aa: CASRESLEHWNTEAFF; clone_size: NA; cdr3_length: 16; d_call: NA; v_call: TRBV4-3; j_call: TRBJ1-1
cdr3_nt: TGTGCCAGCAGCTTAGAACAGGGGGGGACCTACGAGCAGTACTTC; cdr3_aa: CASSLEQGGTYEQYF; clone_size: NA; cdr3_length: 15; d_call: NA; v_call: TRBV11-2; j_call: TRBJ2-7
cdr3_nt: TGTGCCAGCAGTAGTCACACCGGGGAGCTGTTTTTT; cdr3_aa: CASSSHTGELFF; clone_size: NA; cdr3_length: 12; d_call: NA; v_call: TRBV2; j_call: TRBJ2-2